This T cell receptor (beta chain) is drawn from a study of Graves' ophthalmopathy and Graves' hyperthyroidism. Study overall: Before any treatment, peripheral blood was taken at the initial diagnosis.

V lost 2 bases and J 4 bases, leaving 17 bases between the germline ends. Germline-derived CDR1 and CDR2 are MNHEY and SVGAGI. This CDR3 spans 16 amino acids. PBMCs came from about 10 ml of fresh peripheral blood. This clonotype occurred many times. For repertoire sequencing, the TCR beta CDR3 regions were amplified from RNA transcripts. The library came from an HTBI-primed first-round RT-PCR and a second-round multiplex PCR. TCRdb fed the multiplex PCR reads into MiXCR, producing one record per CDR3 protein. In the table there are about 620,000 distinct CDR3 sequences, 22% of which are singletons. The chain combines TRBV6-5 with TRBJ1-2, with no clear D. This clonotype was sampled from a woman aged 18-29 years with stable Graves' hyperthyroidism. Some clones in this sample may be carry-over from other donors' samples. The sequenced sample consisted of peripheral blood. CDR3 in amino acids: CASSYLPPATIYGYTF. The CDR3 DNA reads as TGTGCCAGCAGTTACCTCCCCCCGGCCACGATCTATGGCTACACCTTC.